This T cell receptor beta chain was sequenced during a study of blood T cell repertoires in COVID-19. Whole-study context: The United States, Italy and Spain provided the acute and convalescent COVID-19 samples. Sample material is recorded as cDNA or gDNA derived from T cells, B-cell-depleted T cells, or PBMCs.

Per the original methods: From reference gene primer amplification, estimates of nucleated cell counts were derived. The table came from immunoSEQ multiplex PCR; TCRdb's copy has only in-frame clones and leaves some out. That table supplies the V and J calls and clone size; D and trimming were determined from the DNA. The sample includes roughly 700,000 clones, approximately 90% seen only once; the top ten take roughly 0.25%. The CDR3 extends over 13 amino acids. Germline V gives CDR1 GTSNPN, CDR2 SVGIG (reference sequence). J was trimmed by 7 bases and V by 3 bases; bases with no gene match: 7. The receptor was isolated from a woman in her late teens or twenties with acute or convalescent COVID-19. The chain joins TRBV30 to TRBJ1-2, with 8 bases fitting TRBD1. Sequencing used peripheral blood. Here the CDR3 DNA reads TGTGCCTGGAGCGGACAGGGTTCTTCTGGCTACACCTTC. Its translation is CAWSGQGSSGYTF. Full variable domain (rest looked up from reference TRBV30 and TRBJ1-2): SQTIHQWPATLVQPVGSPLSLECTVEGTSNPNLYWYRQAAGRGLQLLFYSVGIGQISSEVPQNLSASRPQDRQFILSSKKLLLSDSGFYLCAWSGQGSSGYTFGSGTRLTVV.